This record concerns one T cell receptor beta chain sequence. The clone's antigen remains unknown. No clone much larger than this one lies a single base away; base qualities are absent. These data originate in a study of blood T cell repertoires in COVID-19 (dated by TCRdb to the early 2020s). For the study in its entirety: The collaborator samples originated in the United States, Italy and Spain and spanned the acute and convalescent phases of COVID-19. Where available, HLA class I and class II types were obtained from metadata supplied by the sample provider rather than from assay-based typing. A freely available public database, intended as a resource for researchers studying the immune response to SARS-CoV-2, is where the repertoires were released. The samples were drawn from two sources: the first 160 participants of the ongoing ImmuneRACE study, and 950 to 1,500 subjects contributed by 6 global collaborators. The dataset comprised deeply sampled blood TCRbeta repertoires from subjects exposed to, actively infected with, or recovered from COVID-19. The prospective study material was composed of cDNA or gDNA derived from T cells, B-cell-depleted T cells, or PBMCs. Sample metadata almost always included a de-identified subject ID, COVID-19 status, age in years and sex. Paper-wide results and their limitations: How much clinical and demographic metadata was included differed by source and by participant, and the metadata was provided uncurated.

TCRbeta CDR3 regions were amplified from genomic DNA by means of the immunoSEQ Assay, a bias-controlled multiplex PCR. The paper's data handling went like this. Nucleated cell counts per sample were estimated from amplification of reference gene primers within the assay. To quantify the absolute abundance of each unique TCRbeta CDR3 rearrangement, sequence reads were collapsed and filtered. Productive Simpson clonality was computed per sample as the square root of Simpson's diversity index over productive rearrangements. What TCRdb holds here is the immuneACCESS table cut down to in-frame rearrangements. Part of the clones is not present; checked against another copy, under half of the missing clones reflect an unresolved V gene, and the others are unexplained. V, J and clone size are those of that table, while D and trimming were read from the DNA. The sample table lists about 43,000 clones, about 86% of them with a count of one. In total, the top ten clones hold around 3.7% of the sample.

Reading from cysteine to phenylalanine, the CDR3 counts 15 amino acids. The DNA shown is the 45-base CDR3, in frame from base 1. Unmatched junction bases come to 5, with V trimmed by 0 bases and J by 8 bases. CDR1 and CDR2 are read off the germline V gene as MNHEY and SVGEGT. At one collaborating source in Seattle, patients were enrolled during active infection and were followed longitudinally through the course of disease. Each collaborating institution followed its own protocols to collect whole blood in K2EDTA tubes. For TCRbeta analysis, collaborator samples were shipped as frozen whole blood, as isolated PBMCs, or as DNA extracted from either sample type.

This receptor was obtained from a man in his forties or fifties with COVID-19, enrolled during active disease. The chain is made from TRBV6-2 or TRBV6-3 and TRBJ1-2, and TRBD1 aligns with 11 junction nucleotides. The sequencing input was peripheral blood. Read as DNA, the sequence is TGTGCCAGCAGTTACTCAGGACAGGGGGCCGAGGGCTACACCTTC. Translation gives CASSYSGQGAEGYTF.